A selection of T cell receptor beta chains follows, all from one sample in a study of control samples from healthy donors and cancer patients. TCRdb's copy holds only in-frame clones and misses some; the assay was immunoSEQ multiplex PCR. The repertoire holds more than 20,000 clones, with roughly 93% as singletons. Sequencing input: PBMCs. All receptors come from a man aged 50 to 60 with lung cancer. Both conserved end residues are part of each CDR3. The D gene is left open where the match is weak. Clone size is not always given. Where it is, it says once, few, many or a class for expanded clones.

CDR3 length | D gene | J gene | clone size | V gene | CDR3 DNA | CDR3 protein
18 | TRBD2 | TRBJ2-1 | . | TRBV6-2/TRBV6-3 | TGTGCCAGCAGTTACCGATCTAGCGGGGGGAGCTCCTACAATGAGCAGTTCTTC | CASSYRSSGGSSYNEQFF
14 | . | TRBJ1-4 | few | TRBV5-1 | TGCGCCAGCAGCCGCGGAAACCTTAATGAAAAACTGTTTTTT | CASSRGNLNEKLFF
15 | . | TRBJ1-5 | . | TRBV6-5 | TGTGCCAGCAGTTACTCAGTTAATAGCAATCAGCCCCAGCATTTT | CASSYSVNSNQPQHF
15 | . | TRBJ2-5 | . | TRBV7-9 | TGTGCCAGCCGAGCGAGGGGGGACCGCGATGGGTTCCAGTACTTC | CASRARGDRDGFQYF
11 | . | TRBJ2-7 | . | TRBV2 | TGTGCCAGCAGTGGGGCCTACGAGCAGTACTTC | CASSGAYEQYF
16 | . | TRBJ1-4 | . | TRBV5-4 | TGTGCCAGCAGCTCCGGGAGGGAGGGAACTAATGAAAAACTGTTTTTT | CASSSGREGTNEKLFF
14 | TRBD2 | TRBJ2-3 | . | TRBV7-2 | TGTGCCAGCAGCTCGAGCGGGGCCTCGGATACGCAGTATTTT | CASSSSGASDTQYF
14 | TRBD1 | TRBJ2-5 | . | TRBV2 | TGTGCCAGCGGCGGACAGGGAAGGATCGAGACCCAGTACTTC | CASGGQGRIETQYF
15 | . | TRBJ2-3 | once | TRBV4-1 | TGCGCCAGCAGCCAAGATCCTGGAAGCACAGATACGCAGTATTTT | CASSQDPGSTDTQYF
13 | . | TRBJ1-1 | . | TRBV6-5 | TGTGCCAGCAGTTACATCATGGAAACTGAAGCTTTCTTT | CASSYIMETEAFF
14 | . | TRBJ2-7 | . | TRBV5-1 | TGCGCCAGCAGGGAACCGGGTTCCAGCGGCGAGCAGTACTTC | CASREPGSSGEQYF
11 | . | TRBJ1-4 | . | TRBV12-3/TRBV12-4 | TGTGCCAGCAGTTTAGAGGAAAAACTGTTTTTT | CASSLEEKLFF
15 | TRBD1 | TRBJ1-6 | few | TRBV30 | TGTGCCTGGAGTGTACGGTTAGGGACAGCTTCACCCCTCCACTTT | CAWSVRLGTASPLHF